This T cell receptor (beta chain) was obtained from a study of blood T cell repertoires in COVID-19. Study-level background: Sites in the United States, Italy and Spain provided acute and convalescent COVID-19 samples. Sources were T cells, B-cell-depleted T cells, or PBMCs; the material itself was cDNA or gDNA.

Followed longitudinally, the Seattle patients had been enrolled during active infection. The V gene's germline CDR1 is SGHDT and CDR2 YYEEEE. This CDR3 region has 14 residues. V lost 4 bases and J lost 2, with 12 bases in between. In the authors' workflow: Estimated nucleated cell counts came from reference gene primer amplification. The assay was immunoSEQ multiplex PCR, and TCRdb's table has in-frame clones only and misses some. D and trimming were read from the DNA, whereas the V and J calls and clone size are those reported in that table. Among about 200,000 clones listed, under 90% were seen once.

This sequence was found in a person between 65 and 79 years old with COVID-19, enrolled during active disease. This rearrangement joins TRBV5-6 to TRBJ1-1; TRBD1 might be the D (6 bases). The sequenced material came from peripheral blood. The CDR3 bases are TGTGCCAGCAGCGAGGGAGGGACAAACACTGAAGCTTTCTTT. Its translation: CASSEGGTNTEAFF.